These T cell receptor beta chains were read from a single sample in a study of shared clonotypes between healthy human individuals. Sequencing was performed with immunoSEQ multiplex PCR; in TCRdb, only in-frame clones are kept and a portion is missing. The sample holds over 850,000 clones, around 78% seen once. The sequencing sample was made of memory CD4+ T cells from PBMCs. Receptors originate from a man aged 18 to 30 in good health. Some clones in this sample may be carry-over from other donors' samples. The CDR3 runs from the conserved cysteine through the conserved F or W. D genes are given only for firm matches. Clone size appears in some rows only: once, few, many, or a class for an expanded clone.

d_gene	j_gene	abundance	v_gene	len	CDR3nt	CDR3aa
.	TRBJ2-3	many	TRBV7-2	14	TGTGCCAGCAGCTCGCAGTCTAGCACAGATACGCAGTATTTT	CASSSQSSTDTQYF
TRBD1	TRBJ1-5	.	TRBV19	18	TGTGCCAGTAGTATAGATGTCGACGGACAGGGGTTCAATCAGCCCCAGCATTTT	CASSIDVDGQGFNQPQHF
.	TRBJ2-1	.	TRBV5-1	16	TGCGCCAGCAGCTTAGGAGCGGCAAGCTCCTACAATGAGCAGTTCTTC	CASSLGAASSYNEQFF
.	TRBJ2-5	once	TRBV11-1	16	TGTGCCAGCAGCTTAGGCCCCCCTAGCGTAGGAAAGACCCAGTACTTC	CASSLGPPSVGKTQYF
.	TRBJ1-2	once	TRBV5-4	14	TGTGCCAGCACTTCTGGGGGACCCAACTATGGCTACACCTTC	CASTSGGPNYGYTF
TRBD1	TRBJ1-2	.	TRBV2	12	TGTGCCAGCAGGGAGACAGGGGGAGGCTACACCTTC	CASRETGGGYTF
.	TRBJ1-1	.	TRBV14	16	TGTGCCAGCAGCCAAGATGGTCGGGGGGTGAACACTGAAGCTTTCTTT	CASSQDGRGVNTEAFF
TRBD1	TRBJ1-5	.	TRBV2	15	TGTGCCAGCAGTCCGCGACAGGGGGGTAAACAGCCCCAGCATTTT	CASSPRQGGKQPQHF
.	TRBJ2-6	.	TRBV6-6	15	TGTGCCAGCAGCCCCCGGGGAACTGGGGCCAACGTCCTGACTTTC	CASSPRGTGANVLTF
.	TRBJ1-3	.	TRBV19	16	TGTGCCAGTAGCCCGTTTCGCGCCTCCTCTGGAAACACCATATATTTT	CASSPFRASSGNTIYF
TRBD1	TRBJ1-4	.	TRBV6-5	16	TGTGCCAGCAGTTACGGCCGGGACAGGGGGAATGAAAAACTGTTTTTT	CASSYGRDRGNEKLFF
TRBD1	TRBJ2-7	.	TRBV28	16	TGTGCCAGCAGTTCCCTTCACAGGGGGGCCTCCTACGAGCAGTACTTC	CASSSLHRGASYEQYF
.	TRBJ2-7	.	TRBV5-4	17	TGTGCCAGCAGCTTGGGGTCTACGGGACTCCTCGGTGGGGAGCAGTACTTC	CASSLGSTGLLGGEQYF
TRBD1	TRBJ2-7	.	TRBV6-1	14	TGTGCCAGCAGGAGGGGACAGTATAACTACGAGCAGTACTTC	CASRRGQYNYEQYF
.	TRBJ2-7	.	TRBV4-1	15	TGCGCCAGCAGCCAAGAGGAGAGACGGACATACGAGCAGTACTTC	CASSQEERRTYEQYF
.	TRBJ2-3	.	TRBV10-3	14	TGTGCCATCAGTGACCGACCCAGCACAGATACGCAGTATTTT	CAISDRPSTDTQYF
.	TRBJ2-3	.	TRBV27	14	TGTGCCAGCCTAATAGCGGAGTGCACAGATACGCAGTATTTT	CASLIAECTDTQYF
TRBD1	TRBJ1-2	.	TRBV7-2	17	TGTGCCAGCGCGAGGGCTACAGGGGGCGCGCCTAACTATGGCTACACCTTC	CASARATGGAPNYGYTF
.	TRBJ2-3	.	TRBV9	15	TGTGCCAGCAGCCCGAGAGGGCAGGGAGGAGATACGCAGTATTTT	CASSPRGQGGDTQYF
.	TRBJ1-2	.	TRBV2	13	TGTGCCAGCAGCCAAAAGGCCAACCAGGGGTACACCTTC	CASSQKANQGYTF
TRBD1	TRBJ2-7	many	TRBV2	13	TGTGCCAGCTCCGGGGACAGGGGTTACGAGCAGTACTTC	CASSGDRGYEQYF
.	TRBJ2-7	.	TRBV9	14	TGTGCCAGCAGCGGTGACCCTAGCTCCTACGAGCAGTACTTC	CASSGDPSSYEQYF
TRBD1	TRBJ1-5	.	TRBV4-1	14	TGCGCCAGCAGCCAGACAGGGGGCGATCAGCCCCAGCATTTT	CASSQTGGDQPQHF
TRBD1	TRBJ1-1	.	TRBV7-2	13	TGTGCCAGCAGCTTAGGACAGGGTCCTGAAGCTTTCTTT	CASSLGQGPEAFF